This TCR beta chain came from a study of T cell responses to AZD1222 COVID-19 vaccine. The CDR3 covers 14 residues. V lost 6 bases, J lost 4 bases, and 15 bases lay in between. Germline V CDR1 and CDR2: SGHTA, FQGTGA. Profiling relied on immunoSEQ multiplex PCR, and the TCRdb table lists in-frame clones only, not all of them. The sample has approximately 100,000 clones; 87% are singletons. Material: peripheral blood, obtained 28 days after the second AZD1222 dose. The sequence came from an adult who received the AZD1222 COVID-19 vaccine. V and J are TRBV7-3 and TRBJ1-1; a weak D match, TRBD1 (6 bases). CDR3 nucleotide sequence: TGTGCCAGCAGTAAGGACAGTTGGAGCACTGAAGCTTTCTTT. Translated: CASSKDSWSTEAFF.